One and the same sample provided the 11 T cell receptor beta chains below, sequenced in a study of blood T cell repertoires in COVID-19. Sequenced by immunoSEQ multiplex PCR; TCRdb stores in-frame clones only, minus some. The data hold some 270,000 clones, with approximately 83% observed a single time. Sequencing was performed on PBMCs or T cells enriched from blood (not recorded which). These TCRs come from a man between 50 and 59 years old who had recovered from COVID-19.

The chain joins TRBV9 to TRBJ2-1; 10 positions match TRBD2. The CDR3 is 14 amino acids. The ends lost 3 bases at V and 4 bases at J; junction bases unmatched: 1. The germline CDR1 and CDR2 sequences are SGDLS and YYNGEE. In nucleotides, the CDR3 is TGTGCCAGCAGCGGGACTAGCGGTTACAATGAGCAGTTCTTC. Translation: CASSGTSGYNEQFF. The entire variable domain, with the rest obtained from reference TRBV9 and TRBJ2-1, is as follows: DSGVTQTPKHLITATGQRVTLRCSPRSGDLSVYWYQQSLDQGLQFLIQYYNGEERAKGNILERFSAQQFPDLHSELNLSSLELGDSALYFCASSGTSGYNEQFFGPGTRLTVL.

This chain joins TRBV9 and TRBJ1-2; D ambiguous. V was trimmed by 4 bases and J by 2 bases, leaving 12 bases between them. Germline loops: CDR1 SGDLS, CDR2 YYNGEE. This CDR3 contains 14 residues. CDR3 amino acids: CASSPSPANYGYTF. CDR3 coding DNA: TGTGCCAGCAGCCCTAGCCCGGCCAACTATGGCTACACCTTC.

This chain connects TRBV18 to TRBJ1-2, with 7 bases fitting TRBD1. The CDR3 spans 13 residues. The V and J ends lost 2 bases and 6 bases, in that order; junction bases with no gene match: 3. Looked up from germline, CDR1 is KGHSH and CDR2 is LQKENI. CDR3 coding DNA: TGTGCCAGCTCACCAAGAGGGGGCGATGGCTACACCTTC. Amino acids: CASSPRGGDGYTF.

The rearrangement links TRBV9 to TRBJ1-6, with 7 bases lining up with TRBD1. Germline CDR1 and CDR2: SGDLS and YYNGEE. The CDR3 covers 16 residues. V dropped 3 bases and J dropped 1; count of bases not matched to a gene: 4. The CDR3 region has the DNA TGTGCCAGCAGCGCCGGACAGGAATCCTATAATTCACCCCTCCACTTT. This codes for CASSAGQESYNSPLHF.

The V gene is TRBV3-1 (or the pseudogene TRBV3-2), the J gene TRBJ2-3; 8 bases are a match to TRBD2. Trimming removed 1 base from V and 4 bases from J; junction bases left unmatched: 4. Germline V gene data show CDR1 as LGHDT and CDR2 as YNNKEL (reference sequence). CDR3 length equals 15 residues. The CDR3 is CASSQGLASPDTQYF. The CDR3, as DNA: TGTGCCAGCAGCCAAGGACTAGCGAGCCCAGATACGCAGTATTTT.

This chain links TRBV5-1 with TRBJ2-1; D might be TRBD2 (5 bases). Germline V gene data show CDR1 as SGHRS and CDR2 as YFSETQ. CDR3 length: 12 amino acids. V lost 4 bases and J 10 bases, leaving 12 bases between the germline ends. The CDR3 is CASSPPGEEQFF. DNA for the CDR3: TGCGCCAGCAGCCCCCCCGGGGAAGAGCAGTTCTTC.

The chain links TRBV29-1 to TRBJ2-7, with 12 nucleotides matching TRBD1. The junction had 7 bases not matched to a gene; V was cut back by 4 bases and J by 6 bases. This CDR3 contains 14 residues. The germline V gene encodes CDR1 SQVTM and CDR2 ANQGSEA. CDR3 protein: CSVGGTGGASEQYF. The CDR3 DNA reads as TGCAGCGTTGGAGGGACAGGGGGCGCGTCCGAGCAGTACTTC.

CDR3 amino acids: CSASFLQMNTEAFF. CDR3 DNA: TGCAGTGCTAGTTTCCTACAGATGAACACTGAAGCTTTCTTT. The chain links TRBV20-1 to TRBJ1-1; D is ambiguous. Between the trimmed V and J ends, which lost 3 bases and 0 bases, there was a span of 11 bases. The CDR3 consists of 14 residues. Germline loops: CDR1 DFQATT, CDR2 SNEGSKA (reference sequence).

V is TRBV4-1 and J is TRBJ2-5, with 12 positions matching TRBD2. This CDR3 is built from 18 residues. CDR1 is MGHRA, CDR2 YSYEKL, per germline. J was trimmed by 5 bases and V by 2 bases; bases with no gene match: 12. Here the CDR3 reads CASSQRGLAGGPRETQYF. CDR3 nucleotide sequence: TGCGCCAGCAGCCAAAGGGGCCTAGCGGGGGGGCCCAGGGAGACCCAGTACTTC.

CDR3 protein: CSASGMAGLAGSYEQYF. CDR3 sequence (DNA): TGCAGTGCTAGTGGGATGGCGGGACTAGCGGGATCCTACGAGCAGTACTTC. V usage is TRBV20-1 and J usage is TRBJ2-7; 13 nucleotides line up with TRBD2. Germline assignment: CDR1 DFQATT and CDR2 SNEGSKA (reference sequence). The V gene end was trimmed by 3 bases and the J gene end by 1 base; junction bases not matched to a gene: 9. The length of the CDR3 is 17 residues.

The chain links TRBV3-1 (or the pseudogene TRBV3-2) to TRBJ1-6, with 7 bases aligning to TRBD1. The trim removed 4 bases at V and 14 bases at J, leaving 8 bases unmatched. Germline assignment: CDR1 LGHDT and CDR2 YNNKEL (reference sequence). This CDR3 is 13 amino acids long. The CDR3 spells CASSPGQLGTLHF. The CDR3 coding sequence is TGTGCCAGCAGCCCGGGACAGCTCGGGACCCTCCACTTT.